This TCR beta chain appears in the sequencing data of a study of T cell repertoires in cytomegalovirus infection. Study-wide results and caveats: The study identified carriers of CMV plus the relevant HLA from cumulative public TCR beta family frequency.

This CDR3 contains 13 residues. Trimming shortened V by 4 bases and J by 9 bases, and 13 bases separated the two germline ends. Germline V lookup: CDR1 MNHEY, CDR2 SMNVEV (reference sequence). The sample holds many counts of this clonotype. Antigen unknown. TCRdb reanalysed the reads using MiXCR and keeps one entry per CDR3 protein. The sample lists approximately 500,000 distinct CDR3 sequences, approximately 16% seen once, with about 24% in the top ten. The sequenced sample consisted of CD8+ T cells from PBMCs. The chain has TRBV27 and TRBJ2-1; D not resolved. This receptor was taken from a human donor in good health (CMV status not recorded). Some clones in this sample may be carry-over from other donors' samples. CDR3 loop: CASSSPPSGEQFF. CDR3 nucleotide sequence: TGTGCCAGCAGTTCACCCCCATCGGGTGAGCAGTTCTTC.